These 29 T cell receptor beta chains were all obtained from the same sample, sequenced in a study of OX40 agonist ivuxolimab in advanced cancers. Clones were sequenced by immunoSEQ multiplex PCR, and TCRdb holds only the in-frame ones, with some missing. Of around 68,000 clones in the sample, roughly nine tenths were seen once. Material: CD4+ or CD8+ T cells sorted from blood, obtained in a trial of the OX40 agonist ivuxolimab. These receptors all stem from an adult with an advanced solid tumor such as melanoma, head and neck, liver or kidney cancer.

This clone was recorded once. The gene calls are TRBV10-3 and TRBJ2-1, with 7 bases identical to TRBD1. With 6 bases clipped from V and 2 bases from J, the junction kept 1 base outside the gene matches. Per germline, CDR1 ENHRY and CDR2 SYGVKD. This CDR3 has 13 amino acids. CDR3 sequence (DNA): TGTGCCATCAGAGGACAGGCCTACAATGAGCAGTTCTTC. The encoded protein is CAIRGQAYNEQFF.

The J gene is TRBJ2-5, the V gene TRBV15; D is perhaps TRBD1 (6 bases). This CDR3 has 14 amino acids. The V end lost 5 bases, the J end lost 3 bases, and 13 bases lay between the germline ends. Germline V gene lookup returns CDR1 LNHNV and CDR2 YYDKDF (reference sequence). The CDR3 DNA sequence: TGTGCCACCAGCGTACAGGGTGGCAAAGAGACCCAGTACTTC. It is translated as CATSVQGGKETQYF.

The rearrangement uses TRBV4-1 and TRBJ1-6; 7 nucleotides match TRBD1. J lost 4 bases, V lost 0 bases, and 9 bases had no gene match. The CDR3 sequence is 18 residues long. Germline CDR1 and CDR2: MGHRA and YSYEKL. Written as DNA, the CDR3 is TGCGCCAGCAGCCAAGATTCAAGAGTGGACAGGTATAATTCACCCCTCCACTTT. This translates into CASSQDSRVDRYNSPLHF.

The chain is built from TRBV19 and TRBJ1-4, with TRBD1 matching 8 bases. The length of the CDR3 is 13 residues. Looked up from germline, CDR1 is LNHDA and CDR2 is SQIVND (reference sequence). With 4 bases clipped from V and 11 bases from J, the junction kept 6 bases outside the gene matches. This CDR3 is CASSNTQGGKLFF. CDR3 coding DNA: TGTGCCAGTAGTAACACACAGGGGGGGAAACTGTTTTTT. The full variable domain, completed using reference TRBV19 and TRBJ1-4, is DGGITQSPKYLFRKEGQNVTLSCEQNLNHDAMYWYRQDPGQGLRLIYYSQIVNDFQKGDIAEGYSVSREKKESFPLTVTSAQKNPTAFYLCASSNTQGGKLFFGSGTQLSVL.

DNA for the CDR3: TGTGCCAGCAGCCGACAAGTACCGACGCAGTATTTT. Its protein product is CASSRQVPTQYF. This sequence joins TRBV7-2 and TRBJ2-3; no firm D call. Germline V gene data show CDR1 as SGHTA and CDR2 as FQGNSA. Deletions cut 5 bases from V and 9 bases from J, with 12 bases between. CDR3 length equals 12 residues.

The rearrangement links TRBV21-1 to TRBJ2-7; the table's TRBD1 call for D was not verified on the DNA. TRBV21-1 is noted as a pseudogene. The CDR3 length is 14 residues. The CDR3 reads CASSPRGQGEEQYF. CDR3 bases: TGTGCCAGCAGTCCGAGGGGACAGGGAGAAGAGCAGTACTTC.

V usage is TRBV2 and J usage is TRBJ1-2; 10 bases fit TRBD1. Trimming cost V 5 bases and J 8 bases; bases outside gene matches: 8. Germline-derived CDR1 and CDR2 are SNHLY and FYNNEI. There are 14 residues in the CDR3. The CDR3 coding sequence is TGTGCCAGCAGTTGGGACAGGGGCGCGGAGGGCTACACCTTC. This encodes CASSWDRGAEGYTF.

This clone was counted only a few times. The CDR3 here is CASSPGDHLSYNEQFF. CDR3 nucleotides: TGCGCCAGCAGCCCCGGGGATCACCTCTCCTACAATGAGCAGTTCTTC. The chain is built from TRBV4-1 and TRBJ2-1; perhaps TRBD2 as D (5 bases). Germline CDR1 MGHRA, CDR2 YSYEKL. The length of the CDR3 is 16 residues. V was cut by 4 bases and J by 0 bases, with 13 bases left in between.

The rearrangement uses TRBV4-1 and TRBJ2-5; D is possibly TRBD2 (5 bases). Trimming took 0 bases from V and 7 from J, leaving 12 bases between them. The CDR3 has 14 amino acids. Germline assignment: CDR1 MGHRA and CDR2 YSYEKL. Written as DNA, the CDR3 is TGCGCCAGCAGCCAAGAACCCAGCGGAAGGACCCAGTACTTC. Amino acids: CASSQEPSGRTQYF.

The gene calls are TRBV4-1 and TRBJ2-4, with D possibly TRBD1 on 7 matching bases. Germline V gene sequence: CDR1 MGHRA, CDR2 YSYEKL. Trimming removed 4 bases at V and 0 bases at J, with 19 bases between. This CDR3 contains 18 residues. The CDR3 DNA reads TGCGCCAGCAGCCCTTACGGGGGACAGAGTTTAGCCAAAAACATTCAGTACTTC. It translates to CASSPYGGQSLAKNIQYF.

The chain combines TRBV15 with TRBJ2-7; TRBD1 matches at 10 bases. V lost 1 base and J lost 2; bases outside the gene matches: 8. The CDR3 covers 17 residues. Germline assignment: CDR1 LNHNV and CDR2 YYDKDF (reference sequence). The CDR3 DNA sequence: TGTGCCACCAGCAGAGCTTTAGGGACAGGGGTTCCCTACGAGCAGTACTTC. Translated: CATSRALGTGVPYEQYF.

The chain recombines TRBV5-4 with TRBJ1-3; D may be TRBD1 (6 bases). CDR1 and CDR2 (germline): SGHNT, YYREEE (reference sequence). The V gene lost 4 bases and the J gene lost 1 base, with 15 bases spanning the gap. This CDR3 is 16 amino acids long. CDR3 in amino acids: CASSVQDRNSGNTIYF. CDR3 nucleotides: TGTGCCAGCAGCGTTCAAGACAGGAATTCTGGAAACACCATATATTTT.

In its sample, this clone was seen once. This chain's CDR3 is CASSSRQSNYGYTF. The CDR3 DNA follows: TGTGCCAGCAGTTCCCGACAGTCTAACTATGGCTACACCTTC. The V and J genes are TRBV6-5 and TRBJ1-2; D is perhaps TRBD1 (5 bases). The CDR3 runs to 14 residues. V was clipped by 4 bases and J by 0 bases, with 9 bases between them. Germline CDR1 reads MNHEY; CDR2 reads SVGAGI.

This chain joins TRBV7-9 and TRBJ2-7, with D perhaps TRBD1 (6 bases). CDR3 size: 15 residues. The V gene lost 1 base and the J gene lost 3 bases, with 13 bases spanning the gap. Germline CDR1 reads SEHNR; CDR2 reads FQNEAQ (reference sequence). In DNA form, the CDR3 reads TGTGCCAGCAGCTTAGACCAACAGGGCTACTACGAGCAGTACTTC. Translating it yields CASSLDQQGYYEQYF. Supplemented by reference TRBV7-9 and TRBJ2-7, the full variable domain reads DTGVSQNPRHKITKRGQNVTFRCDPISEHNRLYWYRQTLGQGPEFLTYFQNEAQLEKSRLLSDRFSAERPKGSFSTLEIQRTEQGDSAMYLCASSLDQQGYYEQYFGPGTRLTVT.

This clone came up once. The chain recombines TRBV7-9 with TRBJ1-1; 7 bases match TRBD1. Germline V lookup: CDR1 SEHNR, CDR2 FQNEAQ (reference sequence). V lost 5 bases to trimming and J lost 1 base; unmatched junction nucleotides: 10. The CDR3 covers 16 residues. CDR3 loop: CASSRRQGAGNTEAFF. The CDR3 coding sequence is TGTGCCAGCAGCCGCAGACAGGGTGCGGGGAACACTGAAGCTTTCTTT. The full variable domain, in which reference TRBV7-9 and TRBJ1-1 provide the parts outside the CDR3, is DTGVSQNPRHKITKRGQNVTFRCDPISEHNRLYWYRQTLGQGPEFLTYFQNEAQLEKSRLLSDRFSAERPKGSFSTLEIQRTEQGDSAMYLCASSRRQGAGNTEAFFGQGTRLTVV.

The chain employs TRBV19 and TRBJ2-5; 7 bases are a match to TRBD2. Germline CDR1 LNHDA, CDR2 SQIVND (reference sequence). The CDR3 has 14 residues. Unmatched junction bases numbered 10, after V lost 7 bases and J lost 5 bases. DNA for the CDR3: TGTGCCAGTATGTTGAGCGGGGATGGGGAGACCCAGTACTTC. Residues: CASMLSGDGETQYF. Based on the CDR3 plus reference TRBV19 and TRBJ2-5, the full variable domain is DGGITQSPKYLFRKEGQNVTLSCEQNLNHDAMYWYRQDPGQGLRLIYYSQIVNDFQKGDIAEGYSVSREKKESFPLTVTSAQKNPTAFYLCASMLSGDGETQYFGPGTRLLVL.

V gene TRBV5-5 combines with J gene TRBJ2-5; 8 nucleotides match TRBD1. Germline CDR1 reads SGHKS; CDR2 reads YYEKEE (reference sequence). V lost 4 bases, J lost 5 bases, and 13 bases stayed unmatched. The CDR3 is 16 residues long. The CDR3 DNA reads as TGTGCCAGCAGCCTCCATCCCGGACAGGGTGGGGAGACCCAGTACTTC. It is translated as CASSLHPGQGGETQYF.

The chain carries TRBV5-1 and TRBJ2-6; D uncertain. This CDR3 has 15 residues. Trimming took off 6 bases at V and 0 bases at J, with 10 bases between the two ends. The V gene's germline CDR1 is SGHRS and CDR2 YFSETQ. As DNA, the CDR3 is TGCGCCAGCAATCCAGGTAGCTCTGGGGCCAACGTCCTGACTTTC. It translates to CASNPGSSGANVLTF.

The genes are TRBV5-1 and TRBJ1-1; no definite D call. The V gene's germline CDR1 is SGHRS and CDR2 YFSETQ. Trimming cost V 8 bases and J 2 bases, with 16 bases left between them. CDR3 size: 14 residues. CDR3 in amino acids: CASSNTLSNTEAFF. The CDR3 DNA follows: TGCGCCAGTTCGAACACCCTTTCAAACACTGAAGCTTTCTTT.

The chain joins TRBV7-2 to TRBJ1-5, with a possible D match to TRBD1 (6 bases). This CDR3 spans 15 amino acids. CDR1 SGHTA and CDR2 FQGNSA come from the germline V gene. V was clipped by 3 bases and J by 2 bases, with 11 bases between them. CDR3 coding DNA: TGTGCCAGCAGCTTGGGAGGGGGTGGCAATCAGCCCCAGCATTTT. Translation: CASSLGGGGNQPQHF.

V and J are TRBV18 and TRBJ2-3, with 8 bases lining up with TRBD1. V gave up 3 bases and J gave up 0 bases; unmatched junction bases: 5. The CDR3 runs to 16 residues. Germline V CDR1 and CDR2: KGHSH, LQKENI. The CDR3 sequence: CASSPLGTGSTDTQYF. CDR3 sequence (DNA): TGTGCCAGCTCACCCCTCGGGACAGGAAGCACAGATACGCAGTATTTT.

This rearrangement joins TRBV5-8 to TRBJ2-1; D ambiguous. The germline V gene has CDR1 SGHTS and CDR2 YDEGEE. The CDR3 loop spans 15 amino acids. Trimming cost V 2 bases and J 3 bases, with 12 bases left between them. The CDR3 bases are TGTGCCAGCAGCTTCCCCGGACGTGTCTACAATGAGCAGTTCTTC. It specifies CASSFPGRVYNEQFF.

This chain links TRBV5-6 with TRBJ2-2; D is uncertain. This CDR3 spans 13 amino acids. Germline V gene sequence: CDR1 SGHDT, CDR2 YYEEEE. Trimming left V 4 bases short and J 6 bases short, with 10 bases between. The CDR3 nucleotides are TGTGCCAGCAGCCAGTACTCCGCCGGGGAGCTGTTTTTT. Amino acids: CASSQYSAGELFF.

V usage is TRBV21-1 and J usage is TRBJ2-3; TRBD1 was called by the table and not checked on the DNA. TRBV21-1 is termed a pseudogene. CDR3 length: 13 amino acids. For the CDR3, the DNA is TGTGCCAGCAGCTTTGGGGCCGGGGATACGCAGTATTTT. Protein sequence: CASSFGAGDTQYF.

The chain couples TRBV7-2 to TRBJ2-5, with D possibly being TRBD1 (6 bases). Looked up from germline, CDR1 is SGHTA and CDR2 is FQGNSA. V was clipped by 4 bases and J by 13 bases, with 13 bases between them. This CDR3 has 11 amino acids. The CDR3 region is CASSSTGILYF. For the CDR3, the DNA is TGTGCCAGCAGCTCCACAGGGATCTTGTACTTC.

This clone was counted once. The V call is TRBV30, the J call TRBJ1-2; D remains ambiguous. Between the trimmed V and J ends, which lost 5 bases and 9 bases, there was a span of 13 bases. CDR1 is GTSNPN and CDR2 is SVGIG in the germline V gene (reference sequence). CDR3 length equals 11 residues. CDR3 DNA sequence: TGTGCCTGGGGGCCCCCGTGGAGCTACACCTTC. It encodes CAWGPPWSYTF.

The chain links TRBV10-2 to TRBJ2-3; D unresolved. The V and J ends lost 7 bases and 3 bases respectively, with 17 bases between them. CDR1 and CDR2 (germline): WSHSY, SAAADI. This CDR3 spans 15 amino acids. CDR3 nucleotides: TGCGCCAGCATCGGAGTCTCCAGAAGTACAGATACGCAGTATTTT. This encodes CASIGVSRSTDTQYF.

The rearrangement joins TRBV2 to TRBJ2-3; 7 bases agree with TRBD2. Germline V CDR1 and CDR2: SNHLY, FYNNEI. The length of the CDR3 is 16 residues. The V and J ends lost 2 bases and 0 bases, in that order; junction bases with no gene match: 5. CDR3 nucleotide sequence: TGTGCCAGCAGTGAAATGAGCGGGATTAGCACAGATACGCAGTATTTT. Protein product: CASSEMSGISTDTQYF.

This chain uses TRBV2 with TRBJ2-7, with 8 bases fitting TRBD1. Germline CDR1 is SNHLY and CDR2 is FYNNEI. The CDR3 is made up of 16 amino acids. The junction had 8 bases not matched to a gene; V was cut back by 2 bases and J by 2 bases. Here the CDR3 DNA reads TGTGCCAGCAGTGAACTTTACAGGACAGGGCCCTACGAGCAGTACTTC. Translated, it gives CASSELYRTGPYEQYF.